The clone carrying this TCR beta chain has just a few counts. The data are from a study of T-cell memory formation after mild COVID-19. Background on the study: There were largely donor-specific TCR clusters.

The germline gives CDR1 LNHNV, CDR2 YYDKDF (reference sequence). The germline V and J ends were trimmed by 9 bases and 9 bases, with 17 bases remaining between them. CDR3 length equals 13 residues. TCRdb used MiXCR to reprocess the 5' RACE reads, holding one entry per CDR3 protein. The sample lists 150,000 to 200,000 distinct CDR3 sequences, about 15% occurring once. Sequencing input: PBMCs or a T cell subset sorted from them (not recorded which). The J gene is TRBJ1-4, the V gene TRBV15; perhaps TRBD1 as D (5 bases). The clonotype was recovered from an adult woman who had mild COVID-19 (a few samples of this study predate the infection). Cell type and time point are not known. CDR3 region: CATSGDIRKKLFF. The CDR3 DNA is TGTGCCACATCGGGGGATATCCGAAAAAAACTGTTTTTT.